This T cell receptor (beta chain) was captured by sequencing in a study of blood T cell repertoires in COVID-19. This CDR3 contains 15 residues. Unmatched junction bases numbered 9, after V lost 7 bases and J lost 1 base. Looked up from germline, CDR1 is SGHRS and CDR2 is YFSETQ. Some clones are missing from TCRdb's copy, which holds only in-frame ones; the method was immunoSEQ multiplex PCR. The profile shows some 170,000 clones, roughly 86% of them singletons. Material: peripheral blood. The clonotype originates from a woman in her fifties or sixties with acute or convalescent COVID-19. J is TRBJ2-7 and V is TRBV5-1; 9 nucleotides line up with TRBD1. The CDR3 loop reads CASSQLGQGSYEQYF. CDR3 nucleotide sequence: TGCGCCAGCTCCCAGTTGGGACAGGGATCCTACGAGCAGTACTTC.